This TCR beta chain came from a study of cytomegalovirus exposure and HLA in healthy donors. Primers for the PCR totalled 60 Vbeta and 13 Jbeta. In the authors' methods: The count from a later analysis was tens of millions of unique TCR beta chains, some 9.9 million of them shared. Assay: immunoSEQ multiplex PCR; the TCRdb copy retains only in-frame clones and omits some. V, J and clone size derive from that table, while D and trimming were established from the DNA sequence. The sample holds approximately 120,000 clones; about 10% are singletons and the top ten take approximately 4.4%. General observations from the study: Later examination showed HLA-associated TCR beta chains had greater clonal expansion than equally common others.

About this clone itself: The antigen is unknown.

The CDR3 length is 16 residues. V was pared by 4 bases and J by 3 bases, with 10 bases of the junction left unmatched. The germline V gene encodes CDR1 ENHRY and CDR2 SYGVKD. The receptor's source is a woman aged 18-29 years in good health and CMV-seropositive. The chain employs TRBV10-3 and TRBJ2-7; 9 bases are a match to TRBD1. The specimen sequenced was PBMCs. CDR3 nucleotide sequence: TGTGCCATCAGTGTACTGAAGGGGACAGGGATCTACGAGCAGTACTTC. Translating it yields CAISVLKGTGIYEQYF.